The 21 T cell receptor beta chains in this list originate from one sample, sequenced in a study of blood T cell repertoires in COVID-19. Measured with immunoSEQ multiplex PCR; TCRdb has only the in-frame clones, and not every one. Of 120,000 or so clones detected, around 83% appear once; the ten largest clones hold 5.5% to 6%. The sample comprised peripheral blood. The receptors here all came from a man aged 80 or over with active or convalescent COVID-19.

The table lists this clone with a count of one. The genes are TRBV21-1 and TRBJ1-5; TRBD1 was called by the table and not checked on the DNA. TRBV21-1 is an annotated pseudogene. The CDR3 is made up of 18 amino acids. CDR3 in DNA: TGTGCCAGCAGCCTCCTAGGGGGACAGGGGGGTAAGAATCAGCCCCAGCATTTT. Residues: CASSLLGGQGGKNQPQHF.

This chain links TRBV27 with TRBJ1-2, with D unresolved. The V gene's germline CDR1 is MNHEY and CDR2 SMNVEV (reference sequence). V was cut by 0 bases and J by 3 bases, with 5 bases left in between. This CDR3 region has 13 residues. In DNA, the CDR3 is TGTGCCAGCAGTTTATCCGCAGACTATGGCTACACCTTC. It encodes CASSLSADYGYTF.

The chain uses TRBV28 and TRBJ1-5; TRBD1 matches at 9 bases. V shed 7 bases, J shed 3 bases, and the junction held 10 bases outside the gene matches. Germline values: CDR1 MDHEN, CDR2 SYDVKM. The CDR3 is 16 amino acids. The DNA of the CDR3 is TGTGCCAGCAACATACCCGGGACAGGGTACAATCAGCCCCAGCATTTT. Its translation: CASNIPGTGYNQPQHF.

This chain joins TRBV5-3 and TRBJ1-1; no firm D call. TRBV5-3 is placed among ORFs of uncertain function. The V end was cut by 2 bases, the J end by 8 bases, with 10 bases between. CDR3 length: 12 residues. This CDR3 reads CARSFPGPEAFF. The DNA for the CDR3 is TGTGCCAGAAGCTTCCCTGGGCCCGAAGCTTTCTTT.

This clone was counted only a few times. The CDR3 DNA follows: TGCGCCAGCAGTCAGGGGCCGGGCGGGGAGCTGTTTTTT. It is translated as CASSQGPGGELFF. The gene calls are TRBV5-1 and TRBJ2-2; a possible D gene is TRBD1 (6 bases). The CDR3 length is 13 residues. The germline gives CDR1 SGHRS, CDR2 YFSETQ. The germline V and J ends were trimmed by 5 bases and 7 bases, with 12 bases remaining between them.

This chain joins TRBV5-1 and TRBJ2-1; 13 nucleotides line up with TRBD2. The CDR3 extends over 17 amino acids. V gave up 0 bases and J gave up 9 bases; unmatched junction bases: 9. CDR1 and CDR2 from the germline V gene are SGHRS and YFSETQ. The CDR3 is CASSLGLAGGLGFEQFF. Here the CDR3 DNA reads TGCGCCAGCAGCTTGGGACTAGCGGGGGGTTTGGGTTTTGAGCAGTTCTTC.

The gene calls are TRBV5-6 and TRBJ2-3, with D tentatively TRBD1 (5 bases). This CDR3 is built from 14 residues. The germline V and J ends were trimmed by 2 bases and 1 base, with 8 bases remaining between them. The germline V gene has CDR1 SGHDT and CDR2 YYEEEE. CDR3 nucleotides: TGTGCCAGCAGCTTTCAGACAGGCACAGATACGCAGTATTTT. It is translated as CASSFQTGTDTQYF. Supplemented by reference TRBV5-6 and TRBJ2-3, the full variable domain reads DAGVTQSPTHLIKTRGQQVTLRCSPKSGHDTVSWYQQALGQGPQFIFQYYEEEERQRGNFPDRFSGHQFPNYSSELNVNALLLGDSALYLCASSFQTGTDTQYFGPGTRLTVL.

The chain uses TRBV30 and TRBJ2-5; D is unresolved. Trimming left V 0 bases short and J 5 bases short, with 7 bases between. The CDR3 sequence is 12 residues long. The germline V gene has CDR1 GTSNPN and CDR2 SVGIG (reference sequence). CDR3 residues: CAWSVIGETQYF. The CDR3 bases are TGTGCCTGGAGTGTAATCGGGGAGACCCAGTACTTC.

The CDR3 nucleotides are TGTGCCAGCAGCTTAGGGATGGTTGGAGGGTACTATGGCTACACCTTC. Translation gives CASSLGMVGGYYGYTF. This sequence joins TRBV7-9 and TRBJ1-2; D is uncertain. CDR3 size: 16 residues. Trimming removed 1 base at V and 3 bases at J, with 15 bases between. Germline loops: CDR1 SEHNR, CDR2 FQNEAQ (reference sequence). Based on the CDR3 plus reference TRBV7-9 and TRBJ1-2, the full variable domain is DTGVSQNPRHKITKRGQNVTFRCDPISEHNRLYWYRQTLGQGPEFLTYFQNEAQLEKSRLLSDRFSAERPKGSFSTLEIQRTEQGDSAMYLCASSLGMVGGYYGYTFGSGTRLTVV.

V usage is TRBV7-6 and J usage is TRBJ1-2; 9 bases agree with TRBD1. V was clipped by 1 base and J by 0 bases; unmatched bases: 6. CDR1 and CDR2 from the germline V gene are SGHVS and FNYEAQ. The length of the CDR3 is 17 residues. The CDR3 DNA is TGTGCCAGCAGCTTAGTTCCGGGACAGGGAACTAACTATGGCTACACCTTC. Amino acid sequence: CASSLVPGQGTNYGYTF.

This clone was counted only a few times. The V gene is TRBV15, the J gene TRBJ2-3; 8 nucleotides match TRBD2. J gave up 4 bases and V 0 bases, and 9 bases lay outside the gene matches. The germline CDR1 and CDR2 sequences are LNHNV and YYDKDF (reference sequence). The CDR3 is 17 amino acids. CDR3 nucleotides: TGTGCCACCAGCAGAGATTCGGTAGCGGGGTACCCAGATACGCAGTATTTT. It codes for CATSRDSVAGYPDTQYF.

The chain carries TRBV6-2 or TRBV6-3 and TRBJ2-1; a possible D gene is TRBD2 (7 bases). In germline, CDR1 is MNHEY, CDR2 SVGEGT. The CDR3 totals 17 residues. V was cut by 5 bases and J by 7 bases, with 24 bases left in between. CDR3 sequence reads: CASSPSPGHLGGNEQFF. The CDR3 region has the DNA TGTGCCAGCAGTCCATCGCCGGGACACCTCGGGGGGAATGAGCAGTTCTTC.

This chain uses TRBV5-1 with TRBJ2-7; TRBD1 aligns across 9 bases. Germline V gene data show CDR1 as SGHRS and CDR2 as YFSETQ. This CDR3 region has 15 residues. V lost 0 bases and J lost 5; bases outside the gene matches: 6. The CDR3 here is CASSLGGQGNHEQYF. CDR3 bases: TGCGCCAGCAGCTTGGGTGGACAGGGGAACCACGAGCAGTACTTC.

J is TRBJ2-3 and V is TRBV2; D gene uncertain. V lost 6 bases and J 4 bases, leaving 8 bases between the germline ends. CDR3 length equals 12 residues. From germline, CDR1 is SNHLY and CDR2 FYNNEI. The CDR3 reads CASRALADTQYF. The CDR3 region has the DNA TGTGCCAGCAGGGCCCTCGCAGATACGCAGTATTTT.

This rearrangement joins TRBV6-5 to TRBJ1-2; 9 nucleotides agree with TRBD1. The J segment lost 9 bases and the V segment lost 6 bases, leaving 8 bases of the junction unmatched. The CDR3 is 13 residues long. Germline CDR1 reads MNHEY; CDR2 reads SVGAGI. In DNA form, the CDR3 reads TGTGCCAGCAGAAGGACAGGGGCCGAGAGCTACACCTTC. This encodes CASRRTGAESYTF.

V gene TRBV3-1 (or the pseudogene TRBV3-2) combines with J gene TRBJ2-3; 9 nucleotides agree with TRBD1. The CDR3 is 17 residues long. Germline loops: CDR1 LGHDT, CDR2 YNNKEL (reference sequence). V lost 0 bases and J lost 2; bases outside the gene matches: 6. The CDR3 reads CASSQDWGQGNTDTQYF. The CDR3 DNA reads TGTGCCAGCAGCCAAGACTGGGGACAGGGAAACACAGATACGCAGTATTTT.

J is TRBJ2-3 and V is TRBV19, with 7 bases matching TRBD1. The germline V gene has CDR1 LNHDA and CDR2 SQIVND (reference sequence). This CDR3 region has 15 residues. The J segment lost 0 bases and the V segment lost 3 bases, leaving 3 bases of the junction unmatched. This CDR3 is CASSMGTASTDTQYF. CDR3 sequence (DNA): TGTGCCAGTAGTATGGGGACAGCTAGCACAGATACGCAGTATTTT.

This clone occurred a few times. This chain uses TRBV6-1 with TRBJ1-5, with TRBD1 identical over 10 bases. The CDR3 is 17 residues long. J gave up 0 bases and V 3 bases, and 5 bases lay outside the gene matches. Germline loops: CDR1 MNHNS, CDR2 SASEGT. This chain's CDR3 is CASSERDRGVSNQPQHF. In DNA form, the CDR3 reads TGTGCCAGCAGTGAGCGGGACAGGGGAGTTAGCAATCAGCCCCAGCATTTT.

This clone was seen more than once but under ten times. This chain connects TRBV7-2 to TRBJ2-7; 8 nucleotides match TRBD1. V lost 8 bases to trimming and J lost 3 bases; unmatched junction nucleotides: 9. This CDR3 has 14 residues. The germline CDR1 and CDR2 sequences are SGHTA and FQGNSA. CDR3 sequence: CASVRQTGDYEQYF. In DNA, the CDR3 is TGTGCCAGCGTCCGTCAGACAGGGGACTACGAGCAGTACTTC.

The chain combines TRBV28 with TRBJ1-1; D perhaps matches TRBD1 (5 bases). V lost 7 bases to trimming and J lost 3 bases, with 9 bases between them. This CDR3 contains 12 residues. The germline CDR1 and CDR2 sequences are MDHEN and SYDVKM. CDR3 bases: TGTGCCAGCAAGGACACAGACACTGAAGCTTTCTTT. It translates to CASKDTDTEAFF. The full variable domain, completed using reference TRBV28 and TRBJ1-1, is DVKVTQSSRYLVKRTGEKVFLECVQDMDHENMFWYRQDPGLGLRLIYFSYDVKMKEKGDIPEGYSVSREKKERFSLILESASTNQTSMYLCASKDTDTEAFFGQGTRLTVV.

The chain couples TRBV6-5 to TRBJ1-1; tentatively, D is TRBD1 (5 bases). CDR3 length equals 13 residues. CDR1 is MNHEY, CDR2 SVGAGI, per germline. The V gene lost 8 bases and the J gene lost 0 bases, with 10 bases spanning the gap. In DNA form, the CDR3 reads TGTGCCAGCGGCCAGACAGTGAACACTGAAGCTTTCTTT. Encoded protein: CASGQTVNTEAFF.